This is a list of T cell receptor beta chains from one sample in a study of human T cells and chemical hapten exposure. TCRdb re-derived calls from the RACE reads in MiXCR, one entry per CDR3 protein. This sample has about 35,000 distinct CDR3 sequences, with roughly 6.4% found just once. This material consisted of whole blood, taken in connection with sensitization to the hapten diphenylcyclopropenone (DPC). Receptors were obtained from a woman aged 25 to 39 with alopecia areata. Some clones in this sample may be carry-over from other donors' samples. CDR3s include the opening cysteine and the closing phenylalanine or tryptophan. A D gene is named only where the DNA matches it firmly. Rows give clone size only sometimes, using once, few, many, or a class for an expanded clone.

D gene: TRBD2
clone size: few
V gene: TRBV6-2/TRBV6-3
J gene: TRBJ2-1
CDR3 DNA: TGTGCCAGCAGAGCGGGACTAGCGGGGGTCAGTGAGCAGTTCTTC
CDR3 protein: CASRAGLAGVSEQFF

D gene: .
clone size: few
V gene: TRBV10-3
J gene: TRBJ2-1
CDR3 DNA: TGTGCCATCAGTGAAAGGGGTTACAATGAGCAGTTCTTC
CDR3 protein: CAISERGYNEQFF

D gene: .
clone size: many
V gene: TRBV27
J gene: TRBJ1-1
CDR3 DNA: TGTGCCAGCAGTTTATCTTTCGCGGGGGATCGGAACACTGAAGCTTTCTTT
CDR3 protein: CASSLSFAGDRNTEAFF

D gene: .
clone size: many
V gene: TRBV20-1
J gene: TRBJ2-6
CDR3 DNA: TGCAGTGCAAACGGGGCAGGTCCTGGGGCCAACGTCCTGACTTTC
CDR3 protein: CSANGAGPGANVLTF

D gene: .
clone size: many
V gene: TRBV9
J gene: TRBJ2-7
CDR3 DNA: TGTGCCAGCAGCGCGACAGGCGGAGAGCAGTACTTC
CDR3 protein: CASSATGGEQYF

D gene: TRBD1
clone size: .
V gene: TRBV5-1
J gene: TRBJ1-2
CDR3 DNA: TGCGCCAGCAGCTTGGGGGACAGGGTGGTCGGATATGACACCTTC
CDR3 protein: CASSLGDRVVGYDTF

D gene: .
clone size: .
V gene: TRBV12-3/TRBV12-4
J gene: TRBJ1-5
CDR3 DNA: TGTGCCAGCAGTTTTGACAGGACCAATCAGCCCCAGCATTTT
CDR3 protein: CASSFDRTNQPQHF

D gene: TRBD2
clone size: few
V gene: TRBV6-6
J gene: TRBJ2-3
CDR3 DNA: TGTGCCAGCACCACACCCCAGCTAGCGGGGGGGCATAAAGATACGCAGTATTTT
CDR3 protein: CASTTPQLAGGHKDTQYF

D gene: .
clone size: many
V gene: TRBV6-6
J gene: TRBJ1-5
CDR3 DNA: TGTGCCAGCAGTTTAGACAATCAGCCCCAGCATTTT
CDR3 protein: CASSLDNQPQHF

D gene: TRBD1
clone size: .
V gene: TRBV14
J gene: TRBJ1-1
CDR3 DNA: TGTGCCAGCAGCCAAGGCAGGGGGCTGGATGAAGCTTTCTTT
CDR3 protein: CASSQGRGLDEAFF

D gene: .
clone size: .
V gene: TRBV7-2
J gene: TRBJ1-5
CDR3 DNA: TGTGCCAGCAGCCACAGGGATAGCAATCAGCCCCAGCATTTT
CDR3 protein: CASSHRDSNQPQHF

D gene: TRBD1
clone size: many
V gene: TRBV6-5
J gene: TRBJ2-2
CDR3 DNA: TGTGCCAGCAGATACGGACAGGGGGCGACCGGGGAGCTGTTTTTT
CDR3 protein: CASRYGQGATGELFF

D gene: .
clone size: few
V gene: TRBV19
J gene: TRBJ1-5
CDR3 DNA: TGTGCCAGTAGCCAGCCCACCCCGGTTTTGGGTCAGCCCCAGCATTTT
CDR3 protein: CASSQPTPVLGQPQHF

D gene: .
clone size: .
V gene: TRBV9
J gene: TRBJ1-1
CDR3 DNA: TGTGCCAGCAGCGTAAGCACAGCCTCGAACACTGAAGCTTTCTTT
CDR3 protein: CASSVSTASNTEAFF

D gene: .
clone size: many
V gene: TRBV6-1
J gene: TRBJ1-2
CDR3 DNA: TGTGCCAGCAGTGAAGAGGGAGACATAATCGGGGGCTACACCTTC
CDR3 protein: CASSEEGDIIGGYTF

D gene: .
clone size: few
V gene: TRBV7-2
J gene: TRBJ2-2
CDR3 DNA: TGTGCCAGCAGCTTAAGGCGTCTCACCGGGGAGCTGTTTTTT
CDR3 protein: CASSLRRLTGELFF

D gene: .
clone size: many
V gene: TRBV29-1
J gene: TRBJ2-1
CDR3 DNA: TGCAGCGTGTTCCTGGGAAATGAGCAGTTCTTC
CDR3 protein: CSVFLGNEQFF

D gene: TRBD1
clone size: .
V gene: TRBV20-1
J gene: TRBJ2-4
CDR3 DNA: TGCAGTGCTAAAGCAGGGGGCATGGACATTCAGTACTTC
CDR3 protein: CSAKAGGMDIQYF

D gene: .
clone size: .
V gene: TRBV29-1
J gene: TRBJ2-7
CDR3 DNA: TGCAGCGTGGAGACAAACAGCTACGAGCAGTACTTC
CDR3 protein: CSVETNSYEQYF

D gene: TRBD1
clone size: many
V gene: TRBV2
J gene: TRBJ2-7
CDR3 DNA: TGTGCCAGCAAACCGCAGGGGGTGAACGAGCAGTACTTC
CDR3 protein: CASKPQGVNEQYF

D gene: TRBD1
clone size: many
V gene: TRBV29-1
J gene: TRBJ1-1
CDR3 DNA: TGCAGCGTTGATGAAAAGGGGGCGGACACTGAAGCTTTCTTT
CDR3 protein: CSVDEKGADTEAFF

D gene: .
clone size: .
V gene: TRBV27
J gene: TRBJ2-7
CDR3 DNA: TGTGCCAGCAGTTTAAGACAGGACCGCTACGAGCAGTACTTC
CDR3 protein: CASSLRQDRYEQYF

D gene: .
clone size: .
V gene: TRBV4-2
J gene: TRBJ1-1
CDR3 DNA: TGTGCCAGCAGCCGAGAGCAGGGGACTGAAGCTTTCTTT
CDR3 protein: CASSREQGTEAFF

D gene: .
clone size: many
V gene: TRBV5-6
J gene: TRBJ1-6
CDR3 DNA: TGTGCCAGCAGCAAATGGGCCTCCCCGAGACCCCTCCACTTT
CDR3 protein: CASSKWASPRPLHF

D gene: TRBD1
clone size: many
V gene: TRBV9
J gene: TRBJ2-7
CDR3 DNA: TGTGCCAGCAGCCCCCTCGGGGACAGCCGCCACGAGCAGTACTTC
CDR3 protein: CASSPLGDSRHEQYF

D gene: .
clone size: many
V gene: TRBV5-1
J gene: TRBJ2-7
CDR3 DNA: TGCGCCAGCAGCACAGGGTACGAGCAGTACTTC
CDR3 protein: CASSTGYEQYF

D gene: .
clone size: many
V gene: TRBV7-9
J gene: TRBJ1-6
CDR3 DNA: TGTGCCAGCAGCTTAGACGCCTCACCCCTCCACTTT
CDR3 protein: CASSLDASPLHF

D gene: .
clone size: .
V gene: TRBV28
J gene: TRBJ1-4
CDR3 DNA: TGTGCCAGCAGTTCCCCCCTTAATGAAAAACTGTTTTTT
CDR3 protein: CASSSPLNEKLFF

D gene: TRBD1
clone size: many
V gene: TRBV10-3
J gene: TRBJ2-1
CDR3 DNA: TGTGCCATCAAAGGACAGGGACCCTACAATGAGCAGTTCTTC
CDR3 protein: CAIKGQGPYNEQFF

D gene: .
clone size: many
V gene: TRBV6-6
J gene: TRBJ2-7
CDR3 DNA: TGTGCCACGCTGGGATACGAGCAGTACTTC
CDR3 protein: CATLGYEQYF

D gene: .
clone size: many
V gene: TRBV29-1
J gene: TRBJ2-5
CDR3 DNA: TGCAGCGTTGGGGTGCCAGGCGGGCAAGAGACCCAGTACTTC
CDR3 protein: CSVGVPGGQETQYF

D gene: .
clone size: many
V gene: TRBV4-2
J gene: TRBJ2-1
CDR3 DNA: TGTGCCAGCAGCCAATTAGACAACCCCTACAATGAGCAGTTCTTC
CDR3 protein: CASSQLDNPYNEQFF

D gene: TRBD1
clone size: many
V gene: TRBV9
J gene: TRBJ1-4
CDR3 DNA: TGTGCCAGCAGCCTTGGACAGGATGAAAAACTGTTTTTT
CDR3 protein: CASSLGQDEKLFF